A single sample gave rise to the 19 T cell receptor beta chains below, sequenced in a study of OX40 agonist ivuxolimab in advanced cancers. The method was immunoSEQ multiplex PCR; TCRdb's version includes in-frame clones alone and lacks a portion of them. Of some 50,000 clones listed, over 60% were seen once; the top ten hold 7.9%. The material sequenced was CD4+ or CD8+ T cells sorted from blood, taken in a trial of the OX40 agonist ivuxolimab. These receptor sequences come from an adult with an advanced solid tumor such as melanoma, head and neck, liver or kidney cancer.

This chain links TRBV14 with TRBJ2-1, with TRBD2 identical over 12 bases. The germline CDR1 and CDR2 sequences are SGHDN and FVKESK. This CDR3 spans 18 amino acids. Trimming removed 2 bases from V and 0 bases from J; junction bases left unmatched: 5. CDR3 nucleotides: TGTGCCAGCAGCCAATTTAGACTAGCGGGAGCCTCCTACAATGAGCAGTTCTTC. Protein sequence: CASSQFRLAGASYNEQFF.

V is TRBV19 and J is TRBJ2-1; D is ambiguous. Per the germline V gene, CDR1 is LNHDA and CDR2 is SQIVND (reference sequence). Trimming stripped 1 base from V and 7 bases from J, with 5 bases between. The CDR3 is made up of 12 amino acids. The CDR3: CASSIGANEQFF. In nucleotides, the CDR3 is TGTGCCAGTAGTATAGGGGCGAATGAGCAGTTCTTC.

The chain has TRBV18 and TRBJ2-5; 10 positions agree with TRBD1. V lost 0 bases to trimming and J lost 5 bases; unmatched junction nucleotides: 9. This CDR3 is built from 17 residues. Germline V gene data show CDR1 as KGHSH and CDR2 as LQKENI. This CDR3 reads CASSPPGIGTGAETQYF. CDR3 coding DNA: TGTGCCAGCTCACCACCGGGTATTGGGACAGGGGCTGAGACCCAGTACTTC.

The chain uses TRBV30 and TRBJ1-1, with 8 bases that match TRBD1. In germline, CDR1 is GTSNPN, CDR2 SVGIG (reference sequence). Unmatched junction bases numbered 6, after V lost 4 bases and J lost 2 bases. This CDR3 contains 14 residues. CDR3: CAWKPRGPNTEAFF. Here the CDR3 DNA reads TGTGCCTGGAAACCCAGGGGGCCCAACACTGAAGCTTTCTTT.

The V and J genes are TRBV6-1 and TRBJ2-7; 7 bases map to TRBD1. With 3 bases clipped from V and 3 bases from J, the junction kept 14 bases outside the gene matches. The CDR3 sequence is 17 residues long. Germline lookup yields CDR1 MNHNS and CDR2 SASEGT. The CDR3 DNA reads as TGTGCCAGCAGTGATCCTTATCGACAGGGAGATTTCTACGAGCAGTACTTC. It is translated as CASSDPYRQGDFYEQYF.

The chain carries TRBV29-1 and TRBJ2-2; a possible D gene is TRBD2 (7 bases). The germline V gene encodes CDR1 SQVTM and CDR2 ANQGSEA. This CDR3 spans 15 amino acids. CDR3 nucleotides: TGCAGTTGTAAGGGGGGGTTCCCGAACACCGGGGAGCTGTTTTTT. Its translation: CSCKGGFPNTGELFF.

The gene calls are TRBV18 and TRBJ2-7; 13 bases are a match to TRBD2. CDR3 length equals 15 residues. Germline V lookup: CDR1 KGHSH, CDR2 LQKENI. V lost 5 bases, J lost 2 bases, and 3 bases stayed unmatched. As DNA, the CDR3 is TGTGCCAGCTCAGAGACTAGCGGGGGGACCTACGAGCAGTACTTC. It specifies CASSETSGGTYEQYF.

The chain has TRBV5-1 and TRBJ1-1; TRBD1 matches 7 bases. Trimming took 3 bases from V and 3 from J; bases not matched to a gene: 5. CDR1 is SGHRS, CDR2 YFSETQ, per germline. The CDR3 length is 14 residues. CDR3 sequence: CASSSTGTDTEAFF. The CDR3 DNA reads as TGCGCCAGCAGCTCGACAGGGACCGACACTGAAGCTTTCTTT.

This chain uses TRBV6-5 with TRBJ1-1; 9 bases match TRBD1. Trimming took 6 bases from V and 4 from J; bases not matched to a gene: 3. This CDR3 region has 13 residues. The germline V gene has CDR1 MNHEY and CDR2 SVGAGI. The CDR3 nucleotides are TGTGCCAGCAGCTTGACAGGGGGCACTGAAGCTTTCTTT. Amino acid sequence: CASSLTGGTEAFF.

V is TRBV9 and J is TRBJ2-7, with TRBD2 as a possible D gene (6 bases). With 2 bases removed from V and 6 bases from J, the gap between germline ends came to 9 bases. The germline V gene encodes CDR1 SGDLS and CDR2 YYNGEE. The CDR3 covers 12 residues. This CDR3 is CASSVSAGEQYF. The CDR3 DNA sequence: TGTGCCAGCAGCGTCTCAGCGGGCGAGCAGTACTTC. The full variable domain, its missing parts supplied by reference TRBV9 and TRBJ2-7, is DSGVTQTPKHLITATGQRVTLRCSPRSGDLSVYWYQQSLDQGLQFLIQYYNGEERAKGNILERFSAQQFPDLHSELNLSSLELGDSALYFCASSVSAGEQYFGPGTRLTVT.

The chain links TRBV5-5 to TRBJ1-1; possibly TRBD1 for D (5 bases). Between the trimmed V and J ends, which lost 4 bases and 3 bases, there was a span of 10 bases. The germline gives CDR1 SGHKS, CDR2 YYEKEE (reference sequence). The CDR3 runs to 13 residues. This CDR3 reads CASSIDSHTEAFF. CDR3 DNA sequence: TGTGCCAGCAGCATCGACAGTCACACTGAAGCTTTCTTT.

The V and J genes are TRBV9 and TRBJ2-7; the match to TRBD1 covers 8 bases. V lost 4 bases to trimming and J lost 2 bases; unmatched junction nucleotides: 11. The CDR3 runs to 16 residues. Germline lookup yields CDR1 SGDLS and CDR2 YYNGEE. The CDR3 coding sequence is TGTGCCAGCAGCCGAGACGCAGGGACAGGAACCTACGAGCAGTACTTC. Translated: CASSRDAGTGTYEQYF.

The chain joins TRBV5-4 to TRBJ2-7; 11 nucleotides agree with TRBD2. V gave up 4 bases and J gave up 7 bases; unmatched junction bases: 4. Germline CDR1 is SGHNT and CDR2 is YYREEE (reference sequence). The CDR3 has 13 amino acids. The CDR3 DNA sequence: TGTGCCAGCAGCCTTAGCGGGAGGGAAGAGCAGTACTTC. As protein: CASSLSGREEQYF.

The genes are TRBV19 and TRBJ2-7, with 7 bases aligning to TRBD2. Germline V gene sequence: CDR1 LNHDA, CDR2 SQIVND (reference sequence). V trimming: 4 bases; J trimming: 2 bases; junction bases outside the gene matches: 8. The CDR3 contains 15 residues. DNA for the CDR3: TGTGCCAGTAGTACTCAGCGGGATCTCACCTACGAGCAGTACTTC. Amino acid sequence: CASSTQRDLTYEQYF.

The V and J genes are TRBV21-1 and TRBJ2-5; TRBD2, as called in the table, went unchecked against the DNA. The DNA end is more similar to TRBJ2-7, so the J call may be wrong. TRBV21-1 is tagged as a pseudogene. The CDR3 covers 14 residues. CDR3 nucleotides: TGTGCCAGCAGCAAAAAGACTAAAGCCTACGAGCAGTACTTC. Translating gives CASSKKTKAYEQYF.

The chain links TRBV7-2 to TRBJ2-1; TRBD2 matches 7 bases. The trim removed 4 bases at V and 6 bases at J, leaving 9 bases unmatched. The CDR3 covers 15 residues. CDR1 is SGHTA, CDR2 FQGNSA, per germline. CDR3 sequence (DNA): TGTGCCAGCAGCTCGTTGCATGGGACTACCAATGAGCAGTTCTTC. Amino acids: CASSSLHGTTNEQFF.

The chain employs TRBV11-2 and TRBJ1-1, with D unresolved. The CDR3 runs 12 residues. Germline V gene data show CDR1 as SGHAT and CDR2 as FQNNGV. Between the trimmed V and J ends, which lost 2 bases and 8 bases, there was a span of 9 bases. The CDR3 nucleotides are TGTGCCAGCAGCTTAAGTACCACAGAAGCTTTCTTT. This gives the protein CASSLSTTEAFF.

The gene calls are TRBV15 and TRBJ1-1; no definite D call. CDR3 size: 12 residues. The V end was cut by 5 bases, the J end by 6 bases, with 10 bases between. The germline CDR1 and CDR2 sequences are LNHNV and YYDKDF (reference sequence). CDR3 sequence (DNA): TGTGCCACCAGCGGACGGACTGCTGAAGCTTTCTTT. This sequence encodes CATSGRTAEAFF.

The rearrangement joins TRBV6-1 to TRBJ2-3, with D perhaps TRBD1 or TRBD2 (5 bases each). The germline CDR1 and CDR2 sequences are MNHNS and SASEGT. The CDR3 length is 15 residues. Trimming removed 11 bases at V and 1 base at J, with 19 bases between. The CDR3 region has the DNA TGTGCCGTCAGCCCGGCTATGGGGGGCACAGATACGCAGTATTTT. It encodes CAVSPAMGGTDTQYF.